This T cell receptor (beta chain) was identified during a study of blood T cell repertoires in COVID-19. Study-level background: Some COVID-19 samples were acute and others convalescent; all came from the United States, Italy and Spain. Nucleic acid was either cDNA or gDNA, and it came from T cells, B-cell-depleted T cells, or PBMCs.

Trimming removed 5 bases from V and 6 bases from J, with 11 bases in between. The length of the CDR3 is 12 residues. Germline lookup yields CDR1 WSHSY and CDR2 SAAADI. Produced via immunoSEQ multiplex PCR; TCRdb's table is partial and in-frame only. The repertoire holds under 45,000 clones, with just under 80% as singletons. This sequence originates from a man aged 60-69 years with acute or convalescent COVID-19. The sequenced sample consisted of peripheral blood. V and J are TRBV10-2 and TRBJ2-7; D is undetermined. The DNA of the CDR3 is TGCGCCAGCAGTCACCTGCGCCCCGAGCAGTACTTC. Protein product: CASSHLRPEQYF.